This record concerns one TCR beta chain sequence. Sequencing was performed with immunoSEQ multiplex PCR; in TCRdb, only in-frame clones are kept and a portion is missing. The profile shows just over 7,000 clones, 80% to 95% of them singletons. The data were taken from a study of T cell repertoires in ileal Crohn's disease. This TCR derives from an adult with Crohn's disease. The source material was ileal tissue.

The CDR3 coding sequence is TGCGCCAGCAAGGCGGGACAGGTTGAAGAGACCCAGTACTTC. It is translated as CASKAGQVEETQYF. This rearrangement joins TRBV5-1 to TRBJ2-5; 8 bases agree with TRBD1. The CDR3 runs 14 residues. Germline V gene data show CDR1 as SGHRS and CDR2 as YFSETQ. J lost 3 bases, V lost 6 bases, and 7 bases had no gene match.